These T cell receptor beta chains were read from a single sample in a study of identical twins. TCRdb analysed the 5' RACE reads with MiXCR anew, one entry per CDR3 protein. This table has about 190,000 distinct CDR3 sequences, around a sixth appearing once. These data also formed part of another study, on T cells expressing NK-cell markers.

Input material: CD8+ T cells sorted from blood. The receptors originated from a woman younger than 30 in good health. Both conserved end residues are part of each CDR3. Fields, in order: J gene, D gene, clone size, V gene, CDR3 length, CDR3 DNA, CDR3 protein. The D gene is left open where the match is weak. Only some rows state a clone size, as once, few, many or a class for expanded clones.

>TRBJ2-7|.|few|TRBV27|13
TGTGCCAGCGCCTACAGGGTACCCTACGAGCAGTACTTC
CASAYRVPYEQYF
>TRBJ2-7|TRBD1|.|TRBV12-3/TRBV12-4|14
TGTGCCAGCACCGAGGGACAGGGTGTTGACGAGCAGTACTTC
CASTEGQGVDEQYF
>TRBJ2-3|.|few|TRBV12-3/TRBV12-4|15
TGTGCCAGCAGTTTACCTTTGGAGAGCACAGATACGCAGTATTTT
CASSLPLESTDTQYF
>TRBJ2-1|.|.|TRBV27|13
TGTGCCAGCAGCAGGGACACTTACAATGAGCAGTTCTTC
CASSRDTYNEQFF
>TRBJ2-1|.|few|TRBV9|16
TGTGCCAGCAGCGTAGAGGTGGGGCTCTCCTACAATGAGCAGTTCTTC
CASSVEVGLSYNEQFF
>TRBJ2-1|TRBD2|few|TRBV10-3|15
TGTGCCATCAGTGAGTACGGACTAGAGGGTTTCGGGCAGTTCTTC
CAISEYGLEGFGQFF
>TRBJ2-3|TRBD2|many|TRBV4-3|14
TGCGCCAGCAGCCCTGGACTAGCGGGAGATACGCAGTATTTT
CASSPGLAGDTQYF
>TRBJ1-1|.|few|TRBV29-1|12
TGCAGCGTTGCCGAGGAGGGCACTGAAGCTTTCTTT
CSVAEEGTEAFF
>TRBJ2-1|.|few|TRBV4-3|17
TGCGCCAGCAGCCAACATGGGGCACCGATGTCGGGACATGAGCAGTTCTTC
CASSQHGAPMSGHEQFF
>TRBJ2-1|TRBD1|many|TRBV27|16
TGTGCCAGCAGCCGACCTCCGGGACAGGGGAGGGATGAGCAGTTCTTC
CASSRPPGQGRDEQFF
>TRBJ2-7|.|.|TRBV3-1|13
TGTGCCAGCAGCCAACGTGGACGGCACGAGCAGTACTTC
CASSQRGRHEQYF
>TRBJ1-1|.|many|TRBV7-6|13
TGTGCCAGCAGCTTAGTAGGGTTGAGGGAAGCTTTCTTT
CASSLVGLREAFF
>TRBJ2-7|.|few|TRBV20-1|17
TGCAGTGCTAGATGGGTTAACCCCACTGCGATTTCTAACGAGCAGTACTTC
CSARWVNPTAISNEQYF
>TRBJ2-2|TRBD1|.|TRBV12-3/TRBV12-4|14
TGTGCCAGCAGCCCACAGGGGATGGCCGGGGAGCTGTTTTTT
CASSPQGMAGELFF
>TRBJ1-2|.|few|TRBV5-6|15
TGTGCCAGCAGCCAAGGACGGGGGATTCTCTATGGCTACACCTTC
CASSQGRGILYGYTF
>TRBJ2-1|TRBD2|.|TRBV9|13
TGTGCCAGCAGCGCCGGACTAGCCTATGAGCAGTTCTTC
CASSAGLAYEQFF
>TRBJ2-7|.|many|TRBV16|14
TGTGCCAGCAGCCAAGGGACTGGGGGCTACGAGCAGTACTTC
CASSQGTGGYEQYF
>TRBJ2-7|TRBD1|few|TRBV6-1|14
TGTGCCAGCACCGCCCGGGACAGTCACTACGAGCAGTACTTC
CASTARDSHYEQYF
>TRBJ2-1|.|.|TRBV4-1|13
TGCGCCAGCATCTCGGGGACCGCCAATGAGCAGTTCTTC
CASISGTANEQFF
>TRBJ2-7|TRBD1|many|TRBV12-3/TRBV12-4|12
TGTGCCAGCAGTACTACAGGGGACGAGCAGTACTTC
CASSTTGDEQYF
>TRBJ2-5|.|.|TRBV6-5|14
TGTGCCAGCAGTTACCGGGACGGTGAAGAGACCCAGTACTTC
CASSYRDGEETQYF
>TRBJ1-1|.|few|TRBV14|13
TGTGCCAGCAGCCAGAACTTGAACACTGAAGCTTTCTTT
CASSQNLNTEAFF
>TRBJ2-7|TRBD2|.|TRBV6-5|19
TGTGCCAGCAGTTACTCCCGCCACCTAGGCGGGAGTTGGCCCTACGAGCAGTACTTC
CASSYSRHLGGSWPYEQYF
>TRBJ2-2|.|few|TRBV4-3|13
TGCGCCAACAGCCAATGGGAGGCCGGGGAGCTGTTTTTT
CANSQWEAGELFF
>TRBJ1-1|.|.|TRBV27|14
TGTGCCAGCAGTTTTTCAGGGACGAACACTGAAGCTTTCTTT
CASSFSGTNTEAFF
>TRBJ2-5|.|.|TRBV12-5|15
TGTGCTAGTGGTTTATTCAGCTCAAACCAAGAGACCCAGTACTTC
CASGLFSSNQETQYF
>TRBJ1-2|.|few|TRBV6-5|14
TGTGCCAGCAGTTACTCGACCAGAGTCGATGGCTACACCTTC
CASSYSTRVDGYTF
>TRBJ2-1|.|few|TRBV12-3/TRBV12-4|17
TGTGCCAGCAGTTTAGACCGTCTGTCGTCCACGATCAATGAGCAGTTCTTC
CASSLDRLSSTINEQFF